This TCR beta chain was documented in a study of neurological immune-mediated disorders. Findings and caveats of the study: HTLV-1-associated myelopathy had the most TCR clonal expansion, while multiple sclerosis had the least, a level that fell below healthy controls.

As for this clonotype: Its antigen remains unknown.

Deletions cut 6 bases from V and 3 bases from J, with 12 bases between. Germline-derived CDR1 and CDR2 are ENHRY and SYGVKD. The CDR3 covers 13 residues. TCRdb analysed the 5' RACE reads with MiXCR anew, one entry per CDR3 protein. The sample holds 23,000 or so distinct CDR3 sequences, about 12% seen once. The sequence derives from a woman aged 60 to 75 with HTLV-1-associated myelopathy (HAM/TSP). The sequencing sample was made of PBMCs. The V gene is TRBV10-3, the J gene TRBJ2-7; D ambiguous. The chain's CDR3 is CAISPGQFYEQYF. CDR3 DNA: TGTGCCATCAGCCCTGGCCAGTTCTACGAGCAGTACTTC.